Below are 16 T cell receptor beta chains sequenced from a single sample in a study of blood T cell repertoires in COVID-19. Sequencing was performed with immunoSEQ multiplex PCR; in TCRdb, only in-frame clones are kept and a portion is missing. The table includes 200,000 to 300,000 clones, 75% to 90% detected once. The sample was peripheral blood. The receptors stem from a woman aged 25 to 45 who had recovered from COVID-19.

The chain combines TRBV18 with TRBJ1-1, with 8 bases lining up with TRBD1. Trimming cost V 5 bases and J 2 bases; bases outside gene matches: 7. The germline V gene has CDR1 KGHSH and CDR2 LQKENI. This CDR3 contains 15 residues. CDR3 sequence reads: CASSSGQGKNTEAFF. The CDR3 DNA reads TGTGCCAGCTCATCAGGACAGGGCAAAAACACTGAAGCTTTCTTT. Complete variable domain (other parts from reference TRBV18 and TRBJ1-1): NAGVMQNPRHLVRRRGQEARLRCSPMKGHSHVYWYRQLPEEGLKFMVYLQKENIIDESGMPKERFSAEFPKEGPSILRIQQVVRGDSAAYFCASSSGQGKNTEAFFGQGTRLTVV.

V usage is TRBV3-1 (or the pseudogene TRBV3-2) and J usage is TRBJ2-4, with TRBD2 as a possible D gene (6 bases). Germline V lookup: CDR1 LGHDT, CDR2 YNNKEL (reference sequence). This CDR3 has 20 residues. V was trimmed by 4 bases and J by 0 bases, leaving 25 bases between them. This chain's CDR3 is CASSRLREDRILIAKNIQYF. The DNA for the CDR3 is TGTGCCAGCAGCCGCCTGCGGGAAGACAGAATCTTAATAGCCAAAAACATTCAGTACTTC.

The chain has TRBV5-6 and TRBJ2-7; the D is unclear. CDR3 length: 13 amino acids. CDR1 SGHDT and CDR2 YYEEEE come from the germline V gene. The germline V and J ends were trimmed by 1 base and 2 bases, with 7 bases remaining between them. The CDR3 nucleotides are TGTGCCAGCAGCTTGCACAGAACCTACGAGCAGTACTTC. It encodes CASSLHRTYEQYF.

The rearrangement links TRBV11-2 to TRBJ2-1; tentatively, D is TRBD2 (7 bases). Trimming removed 5 bases from V and 7 bases from J, with 27 bases in between. CDR1 and CDR2 (germline): SGHAT, FQNNGV. CDR3 length: 18 amino acids. As DNA, the CDR3 is TGTGCCAGCAGCCCGAGCCAGGCGGGGAGGGGGAGGGCGAATGAGCAGTTCTTC. Its translation: CASSPSQAGRGRANEQFF.

The V call is TRBV10-3, the J call TRBJ2-7; 8 bases are a match to TRBD2. The CDR3 is made up of 12 amino acids. The germline gives CDR1 ENHRY, CDR2 SYGVKD. The ends lost 2 bases at V and 6 bases at J; junction bases unmatched: 0. DNA for the CDR3: TGTGCCATCAGTGAGGCGGGGGGCGAGCAGTACTTC. This encodes CAISEAGGEQYF.

The rearrangement uses TRBV2 and TRBJ1-1; no clear D gene. Germline V gives CDR1 SNHLY, CDR2 FYNNEI. Trimming took 2 bases from V and 1 from J, leaving 11 bases between them. The CDR3 loop spans 15 amino acids. DNA of the CDR3: TGTGCCAGCAGTGAATACGGCAGGAAGAACACTGAAGCTTTCTTT. This codes for CASSEYGRKNTEAFF.

The chain carries TRBV6-5 and TRBJ2-7, with no clear D. The germline V gene has CDR1 MNHEY and CDR2 SVGAGI. The CDR3 runs 15 residues. Trimming left V 2 bases short and J 3 bases short, with 14 bases between. CDR3 nucleotides: TGTGCCAGCAGTTACAATTCGCTGGGCGACTACGAGCAGTACTTC. It translates to CASSYNSLGDYEQYF.

V gene TRBV5-1 combines with J gene TRBJ1-1; D remains ambiguous. The CDR3 has 14 residues. Germline V gene lookup returns CDR1 SGHRS and CDR2 YFSETQ. V gave up 4 bases and J gave up 1 base, with 11 bases separating them. The CDR3 nucleotides are TGCGCCAGCAGCACATACGGGGAGAACACTGAAGCTTTCTTT. Translating gives CASSTYGENTEAFF.

The V and J genes are TRBV19 and TRBJ1-6, with D possibly TRBD1 on 5 matching bases. CDR1 is LNHDA, CDR2 SQIVND, per germline (reference sequence). This CDR3 contains 14 residues. Deletions cut 7 bases from V and 7 bases from J, with 14 bases between. Here the CDR3 reads CASNMDTYNSPLHF. CDR3 bases: TGTGCCAGTAACATGGACACTTACAATTCACCCCTCCACTTT.

The J gene is TRBJ2-3, the V gene TRBV7-3; TRBD1 matches 10 bases. Germline values: CDR1 SGHTA, CDR2 FQGTGA. The CDR3 sequence is 15 residues long. The V segment lost 4 bases and the J segment 1 base; nucleotides outside the gene matches: 2. The CDR3 protein is CASSSGTGGTDTQYF. The CDR3 DNA reads as TGTGCCAGCAGCTCCGGGACAGGGGGCACAGATACGCAGTATTTT.

The chain is built from TRBV19 and TRBJ2-1; 7 nucleotides line up with TRBD1. The germline V gene has CDR1 LNHDA and CDR2 SQIVND (reference sequence). The J segment lost 9 bases and the V segment lost 6 bases, leaving 8 bases of the junction unmatched. The CDR3 has 13 amino acids. This CDR3 reads CASSPQGGSEQFF. The DNA for the CDR3 is TGTGCCAGTAGCCCGCAAGGGGGCAGTGAGCAGTTCTTC.

This clone turned up a few times. The J gene is TRBJ1-5, the V gene TRBV3-1 (or the pseudogene TRBV3-2); a weak D match, TRBD1 (5 bases). This CDR3 has 13 residues. Germline V gene data show CDR1 as LGHDT and CDR2 as YNNKEL (reference sequence). Trimming removed 1 base at V and 7 bases at J, with 8 bases between. This CDR3 is CASSQGEGQPQHF. The CDR3 bases are TGTGCCAGCAGCCAAGGGGAGGGGCAGCCCCAGCATTTT.

V is TRBV12-3 or TRBV12-4 and J is TRBJ1-6; no clear D. Trimming shortened V by 6 bases and J by 9 bases, and 12 bases separated the two germline ends. This CDR3 contains 13 residues. CDR3 protein: CASSPYSGSPLHF. For the CDR3, the DNA is TGTGCCAGCAGCCCATATTCCGGTTCACCCCTCCACTTT.

This clone was seen only a few times. This sequence joins TRBV3-1 (or the pseudogene TRBV3-2) and TRBJ2-7; TRBD2 aligns across 14 bases. V gave up 4 bases and J gave up 2 bases; unmatched junction bases: 10. The germline CDR1 and CDR2 sequences are LGHDT and YNNKEL (reference sequence). The CDR3 sequence is 18 residues long. CDR3 loop: CASSPKGLAGGSTYEQYF. DNA for the CDR3: TGTGCCAGCAGCCCAAAAGGACTAGCGGGGGGTTCGACCTACGAGCAGTACTTC.

This chain joins TRBV11-2 and TRBJ1-1; no clear D. Trimming stripped 1 base from V and 4 bases from J, with 13 bases between. CDR1 and CDR2 (germline): SGHAT, FQNNGV. CDR3 size: 15 residues. The CDR3 is CASSLGRSRGTEAFF. In DNA, the CDR3 is TGTGCCAGCAGCTTAGGACGGTCCCGGGGCACTGAAGCTTTCTTT.

This clone has a handful of counts. The chain joins TRBV18 to TRBJ2-3, with 10 bases fitting TRBD2. The germline CDR1 and CDR2 sequences are KGHSH and LQKENI. There are 15 residues in the CDR3. The V gene end was trimmed by 0 bases and the J gene end by 6 bases; junction bases not matched to a gene: 3. Written as DNA, the CDR3 is TGTGCCAGCTCACCACCGGGACTAGCGTTGGATACGCAGTATTTT. It is translated as CASSPPGLALDTQYF. The full variable domain, completed using reference TRBV18 and TRBJ2-3, is NAGVMQNPRHLVRRRGQEARLRCSPMKGHSHVYWYRQLPEEGLKFMVYLQKENIIDESGMPKERFSAEFPKEGPSILRIQQVVRGDSAAYFCASSPPGLALDTQYFGPGTRLTVL.